This T cell receptor beta chain originates from a study of read filtering for tumor transcriptome and immune sequencing. About the research overall: Transcriptome libraries were built from DNase-treated RNA.

Trimming took 1 base from V and 1 from J; bases not matched to a gene: 0. This CDR3 region has 15 residues. The library was built from 400 to 500 ng RNA with molecular barcoded adaptors for alpha/delta and beta/gamma chains. In TCRdb, the reads were re-called with MiXCR into one record per CDR3 protein. The sample lists roughly 67,000 distinct CDR3 sequences, roughly 19% seen once, with 9.5% to 13% in the top ten. This clonotype was counted between two and nine times. The specimen sequenced was a population of CD138-negative cells sorted from bone marrow. This clonotype was sampled from a donor aged 40 or over with multiple myeloma. This rearrangement joins TRBV12-3 or TRBV12-4 to TRBJ2-3, with 9 nucleotides matching TRBD1. The CDR3 region has the DNA TGTGCCAGCAGTTTAGGGACAGGGGGCACAGATACGCAGTATTTT. Protein: CASSLGTGGTDTQYF.